Listed here are 5 T cell receptor beta chains from one sample, sequenced in a study of cytomegalovirus exposure and HLA in healthy donors. The PCR used 60 Vbeta and 13 Jbeta primers. Clones were sequenced by immunoSEQ multiplex PCR, and TCRdb holds only the in-frame ones, with some missing. The repertoire has 150,000 to 200,000 clones, around four fifths of them found once; the top ten carry less than 15%. Sequenced sample: PBMCs. The receptors were sampled from a woman aged 45 to 65 in good health and CMV-seropositive.

This clone came up a few times. The J gene is TRBJ1-1, the V gene TRBV18; D not resolved. This CDR3 has 14 residues. Germline V lookup: CDR1 KGHSH, CDR2 LQKENI. The V gene lost 0 bases and the J gene lost 2 bases, with 7 bases spanning the gap. CDR3 loop: CASSPPTVNTEAFF. DNA for the CDR3: TGTGCCAGCTCACCACCTACAGTTAACACTGAAGCTTTCTTT.

In its sample, this clone was seen once. The chain uses TRBV19 and TRBJ2-7, with 9 bases that match TRBD1. Germline-derived CDR1 and CDR2 are LNHDA and SQIVND (reference sequence). This CDR3 has 15 residues. V trimming: 4 bases; J trimming: 3 bases; junction bases outside the gene matches: 7. CDR3 DNA: TGTGCCAGTAGTACCCGACAGGGGGATATCTACGAGCAGTACTTC. Translated, it gives CASSTRQGDIYEQYF.

This clone was seen more than once but under ten times. The chain carries TRBV11-2 and TRBJ2-7; TRBD1 matches at 7 bases. With V trimmed by 4 bases and J by 4 bases, 1 base remained unmatched. Germline V gives CDR1 SGHAT, CDR2 FQNNGV. The CDR3 extends over 12 amino acids. Here the CDR3 reads CASSSDRYEQYF. For the CDR3, the DNA is TGTGCCAGCAGCTCGGACAGGTACGAGCAGTACTTC.

J is TRBJ2-7 and V is TRBV5-1, with 10 nucleotides matching TRBD1. Per the germline V gene, CDR1 is SGHRS and CDR2 is YFSETQ. Losses at the gene ends were 4 bases for V and 5 bases for J; bases not matched to a gene: 6. There are 14 residues in the CDR3. CDR3 sequence: CASSRGQGLDEQYF. The CDR3 DNA is TGCGCCAGCAGCAGGGGACAGGGGTTAGACGAGCAGTACTTC.

The chain links TRBV5-6 to TRBJ2-2; D is unresolved. V gave up 5 bases and J gave up 7 bases, with 12 bases separating them. CDR3 length equals 13 residues. Per the germline V gene, CDR1 is SGHDT and CDR2 is YYEEEE. In nucleotides, the CDR3 is TGTGCCAGCAGAGTGACTCCGGGCGGGGAGCTGTTTTTT. It specifies CASRVTPGGELFF.